These 32 T cell receptor beta chains were sequenced from one sample in a study of blood T cell repertoires in COVID-19. TCRdb's table, derived via immunoSEQ multiplex PCR, lists solely in-frame clones and lacks some. The table shows roughly 110,000 clones, with 65% to 80% occurring only once. Source material: peripheral blood. The receptors shown here come from a man in his 70s with acute or convalescent COVID-19.

The V gene is TRBV9, the J gene TRBJ1-4, with a possible D match to TRBD1 (5 bases). The CDR3 contains 15 residues. The V gene's germline CDR1 is SGDLS and CDR2 YYNGEE. Between the trimmed V and J ends, which lost 2 bases and 0 bases, there was a span of 8 bases. The CDR3 nucleotides read TGTGCCAGCAGCGTGACAGCCGCAACTAATGAAAAACTGTTTTTT. Amino acid sequence: CASSVTAATNEKLFF. Based on the CDR3 plus reference TRBV9 and TRBJ1-4, the full variable domain is DSGVTQTPKHLITATGQRVTLRCSPRSGDLSVYWYQQSLDQGLQFLIQYYNGEERAKGNILERFSAQQFPDLHSELNLSSLELGDSALYFCASSVTAATNEKLFFGSGTQLSVL.

CDR3 DNA sequence: TGTGCCAGCAGTAATAGCGGGGCCCAAGAGACCCAGTACTTC. It yields the protein CASSNSGAQETQYF. The chain has TRBV2 and TRBJ2-5; TRBD2 aligns across 8 bases. This CDR3 region has 14 residues. The trim removed 5 bases at V and 1 base at J, leaving 3 bases unmatched. The germline gives CDR1 SNHLY, CDR2 FYNNEI.

This chain links TRBV10-1 with TRBJ2-2; 10 bases map to TRBD1. The germline V gene has CDR1 WNHNN and CDR2 SYGVQD (reference sequence). V lost 5 bases and J lost 5; bases outside the gene matches: 5. This CDR3 has 15 amino acids. CDR3 nucleotides: TGCGCCAGCAGTACGGGACAGGGGAATACCGGGGAGCTGTTTTTT. This translates into CASSTGQGNTGELFF.

The chain links TRBV6-5 to TRBJ2-7; no firm D call. This CDR3 region has 12 residues. The germline V and J ends were trimmed by 6 bases and 3 bases, with 9 bases remaining between them. CDR1 is MNHEY and CDR2 is SVGAGI in the germline V gene. CDR3 residues: CASSSLNYEQYF. The CDR3 DNA reads as TGTGCCAGCAGCTCTCTTAACTACGAGCAGTACTTC.

This rearrangement joins TRBV4-3 to TRBJ2-1; 7 bases agree with TRBD2. With V trimmed by 3 bases and J by 2 bases, 7 bases remained unmatched. This CDR3 region has 16 residues. In germline, CDR1 is LGHNA, CDR2 YSLEER. This chain's CDR3 is CASSQGDRGAYNEQFF. CDR3 in DNA: TGCGCCAGCAGCCAGGGGGACCGGGGGGCCTACAATGAGCAGTTCTTC.

The rearrangement joins TRBV6-5 to TRBJ2-2, with 9 bases matching TRBD2. V shed 0 bases, J shed 4 bases, and the junction held 3 bases outside the gene matches. The CDR3 length is 16 residues. Germline V gene sequence: CDR1 MNHEY, CDR2 SVGAGI. The CDR3 DNA follows: TGTGCCAGCAGTTACTCCGCGGGGGGGCTCACCGGGGAGCTGTTTTTT. Amino acids: CASSYSAGGLTGELFF.

The chain combines TRBV5-1 with TRBJ1-2; possibly TRBD1 for D (6 bases). CDR1 and CDR2 (germline): SGHRS, YFSETQ. The CDR3 extends over 14 amino acids. V lost 0 bases and J lost 7, with 13 bases in between. CDR3 nucleotide sequence: TGCGCCAGCAGCTTGGACACAGGGTTCTCTGGCTACACCTTC. Protein: CASSLDTGFSGYTF.

The gene calls are TRBV7-2 and TRBJ1-2; the D gene is possibly TRBD1 (6 bases). V lost 0 bases, J lost 7 bases, and 18 bases lay in between. Germline CDR1 reads SGHTA; CDR2 reads FQGNSA. The CDR3 loop spans 16 amino acids. The DNA for the CDR3 is TGTGCCAGCAGCTTAGCGTTGGGCAGGGGAGTGCGTGGCTACACCTTC. It is translated as CASSLALGRGVRGYTF.

This chain uses TRBV21-1 with TRBJ1-1; the table calls TRBD1, which could not be checked here. TRBV21-1 is flagged as a pseudogene. This CDR3 is built from 13 residues. CDR3 DNA sequence: TGTGCCAGCAGCAAATCAGGGGGCACAGGAGCTTTCTTT. Translating it yields CASSKSGGTGAFF.

This clone has just one count. The chain carries TRBV5-1 and TRBJ2-5, with TRBD2 matching 12 bases. Trimming took 7 bases from V and 3 from J; bases not matched to a gene: 7. CDR3 size: 15 residues. Germline V gene sequence: CDR1 SGHRS, CDR2 YFSETQ. In nucleotides, the CDR3 is TGCGCCAGCCAGCTAGCGGGGGGGAAAAAAGAGACCCAGTACTTC. Translation gives CASQLAGGKKETQYF.

The chain couples TRBV5-3 to TRBJ2-3; a possible D gene is TRBD2 (5 bases). TRBV5-3 falls under the ORF class, with uncertain function. The CDR3 contains 15 residues. V shed 5 bases and J shed 1 base, with 14 bases lying between them. In DNA, the CDR3 is TGTGCCAGAAGAGCTCGCAGCGGAGGCACAGATACGCAGTATTTT. The encoded protein is CARRARSGGTDTQYF.

Remarks on this clone: Distinct nucleotide sequences in the sample also encode this CDR3. The rearrangement links TRBV19 to TRBJ1-4, with D tentatively TRBD1 (6 bases). The germline V and J ends were trimmed by 5 bases and 0 bases, with 7 bases remaining between them. This CDR3 has 14 amino acids. Germline V gene data show CDR1 as LNHDA and CDR2 as SQIVND (reference sequence). This chain's CDR3 is CASSEGATNEKLFF. The CDR3 DNA sequence: TGTGCCAGTAGTGAGGGGGCAACTAATGAAAAACTGTTTTTT.

The gene calls are TRBV12-5 and TRBJ2-2, with unresolved D. CDR1 LGHNT and CDR2 FRNRAP come from the germline V gene. The CDR3 is made up of 12 amino acids. Trimming removed 3 bases at V and 8 bases at J, with 7 bases between. Here the CDR3 reads CASGFPEGELFF. CDR3 nucleotide sequence: TGTGCTAGTGGTTTCCCCGAGGGGGAGCTGTTTTTT.

This chain links TRBV6-5 with TRBJ1-1; 7 nucleotides match TRBD1. CDR1 is MNHEY, CDR2 SVGAGI, per germline. This CDR3 is 12 amino acids long. The trim removed 6 bases at V and 8 bases at J, leaving 6 bases unmatched. The CDR3 DNA is TGTGCCAGCAGGTCAAACAGGGGCGAAGCTTTCTTT. As protein: CASRSNRGEAFF.

The genes are TRBV11-2 and TRBJ2-2; D is perhaps TRBD1 (6 bases). This CDR3 comprises 14 residues. Per germline, CDR1 SGHAT and CDR2 FQNNGV. Trimming pared 5 bases from V and 5 bases from J, leaving 12 bases between. The CDR3 DNA follows: TGTGCCAGCAGCACCGGGACACATACCGGGGAGCTGTTTTTT. Translated, it gives CASSTGTHTGELFF.

The V call is TRBV27, the J call TRBJ2-1, with TRBD2 as a possible D gene (7 bases). V lost 3 bases and J 8 bases, leaving 20 bases between the germline ends. Germline CDR1 is MNHEY and CDR2 is SMNVEV (reference sequence). The CDR3 contains 16 residues. The CDR3 protein is CASSLRMGGGRDEQFF. The CDR3 nucleotides are TGTGCCAGCAGTTTGCGTATGGGGGGGGGCCGCGATGAGCAGTTCTTC.

The V gene is TRBV6-6, the J gene TRBJ1-6; D remains ambiguous. This CDR3 region has 12 residues. The germline gives CDR1 MNHNY, CDR2 SVGAGI (reference sequence). V was pared by 8 bases and J by 5 bases, with 7 bases between. CDR3 loop: CASVQNNSPLHF. CDR3 in DNA: TGTGCCAGCGTTCAGAATAATTCACCCCTCCACTTT.

The chain carries TRBV25-1 and TRBJ2-1, with 9 bases matching TRBD1. Germline V gene sequence: CDR1 MGHDK, CDR2 SYGVNS. Trimming cost V 6 bases and J 6 bases; bases outside gene matches: 12. The CDR3 runs to 16 residues. CDR3 sequence: CASSPSPGQGSNEQFF. The CDR3 nucleotides are TGTGCCAGCAGCCCTTCTCCGGGACAGGGTAGCAATGAGCAGTTCTTC. The variable domain in full, with the rest retrieved from reference TRBV25-1 and TRBJ2-1, is EADIYQTPRYLVIGTGKKITLECSQTMGHDKMYWYQQDPGMELHLIHYSYGVNSTEKGDLSSESTVSRIRTEHFPLTLESARPSHTSQYLCASSPSPGQGSNEQFFGPGTRLTVL.

This chain connects TRBV15 to TRBJ1-5; D is possibly TRBD1 (6 bases). Germline lookup yields CDR1 LNHNV and CDR2 YYDKDF (reference sequence). The CDR3 contains 17 residues. Trimming removed 3 bases at V and 1 base at J, with 16 bases between. The CDR3 protein is CATSSPRGARSNQPQHF. CDR3 DNA: TGTGCCACCAGCAGCCCCCGGGGGGCCAGGAGCAATCAGCCCCAGCATTTT. The whole variable domain, remainder taken from reference TRBV15 and TRBJ1-5, is DAMVIQNPRYQVTQFGKPVTLSCSQTLNHNVMYWYQQKSSQAPKLLFHYYDKDFNNEADTPDNFQSRRPNTSFCFLDIRSPGLGDTAMYLCATSSPRGARSNQPQHFGDGTRLSIL.

The CDR3, as DNA: TGTGCCAGCAGTTATCGGACTAGCTCCTACGAGCAGTACTTC. This translates into CASSYRTSSYEQYF. The V call is TRBV6-6, the J call TRBJ2-7; TRBD2 matches at 7 bases. Per the germline V gene, CDR1 is MNHNY and CDR2 is SVGAGI (reference sequence). This CDR3 is 14 amino acids long. Germline trimming cut 3 bases from V and 0 bases from J; bases unmatched to any gene: 2.

This clone was seen a single time. The CDR3 DNA reads as TGTGCCAGCAGGACCGGGACATCGAGCTCTGGAAACACCATATATTTT. Translating gives CASRTGTSSSGNTIYF. The rearrangement joins TRBV2 to TRBJ1-3, with D possibly matching TRBD1 (6 bases). Trimming cost V 6 bases and J 0 bases, with 15 bases left between them. Germline V lookup: CDR1 SNHLY, CDR2 FYNNEI. CDR3 size: 16 residues. Variable domain in full (rest from reference TRBV2 and TRBJ1-3): EPEVTQTPSHQVTQMGQEVILRCVPISNHLYFYWYRQILGQKVEFLVSFYNNEISEKSEIFDDQFSVERPDGSNFTLKIRSTKLEDSAMYFCASRTGTSSSGNTIYFGEGSWLTVV.

This sequence joins TRBV11-2 and TRBJ2-3; 9 nucleotides align to TRBD2. Germline V gene sequence: CDR1 SGHAT, CDR2 FQNNGV. V trimming: 3 bases; J trimming: 2 bases; junction bases outside the gene matches: 3. The CDR3 runs to 15 residues. Here the CDR3 reads CASSFIAGDTDTQYF. CDR3 DNA sequence: TGTGCCAGCAGCTTTATAGCGGGGGACACAGATACGCAGTATTTT. Drawing the rest from reference TRBV11-2 and TRBJ2-3, the complete variable domain is EAGVAQSPRYKIIEKRQSVAFWCNPISGHATLYWYQQILGQGPKLLIQFQNNGVVDDSQLPKDRFSAERLKGVDSTLKIQPAKLEDSAVYLCASSFIAGDTDTQYFGPGTRLTVL.

This clone was observed a handful of times. The chain uses TRBV2 and TRBJ1-1; no firm D call. Trimming pared 4 bases from V and 2 bases from J, leaving 8 bases between. Germline CDR1 is SNHLY and CDR2 is FYNNEI. CDR3 length: 13 amino acids. The CDR3 sequence: CASSVGTNTEAFF. In nucleotides, the CDR3 is TGTGCCAGCAGTGTGGGCACTAACACTGAAGCTTTCTTT.

The chain uses TRBV7-2 and TRBJ2-1, with a possible D match to TRBD1 (6 bases). Trimming cost V 4 bases and J 7 bases, with 14 bases left between them. This CDR3 has 14 residues. Germline CDR1 SGHTA, CDR2 FQGNSA. The CDR3 coding sequence is TGTGCCAGCAGCTCGTACAGGGAATTGAATGAGCAGTTCTTC. Its translation is CASSSYRELNEQFF.

The rearrangement uses TRBV5-1 and TRBJ1-4, with 10 bases aligning to TRBD1. V was clipped by 5 bases and J by 8 bases; unmatched bases: 6. The length of the CDR3 is 14 residues. Per the germline V gene, CDR1 is SGHRS and CDR2 is YFSETQ. The CDR3 DNA reads TGCGCCAGCAGGACGGGACAGGGGAACGAAAAACTGTTTTTT. Protein: CASRTGQGNEKLFF.

This sequence joins TRBV12-1 and TRBJ2-2; the table calls TRBD1, which could not be checked here. TRBV12-1 is annotated as a pseudogene. CDR3 length: 15 residues. DNA for the CDR3: TGTGCCAGCAGCTTTGGACAGGTTCCCACCGGGGAGCTGTTTTTT. Encoded protein: CASSFGQVPTGELFF.

The genes are TRBV29-1 and TRBJ1-2; 10 bases are a match to TRBD1. The V segment lost 0 bases and the J segment 1 base; nucleotides outside the gene matches: 11. Germline CDR1 and CDR2: SQVTM and ANQGSEA. The CDR3 sequence is 18 residues long. The CDR3 here is CSVEDLRGQGNINYGYTF. The CDR3 nucleotides read TGCAGCGTTGAAGATCTAAGGGGACAGGGGAATATTAACTATGGCTACACCTTC.

The V gene is TRBV6-5, the J gene TRBJ2-1, with TRBD2 matching over 9 bases. Unmatched junction bases numbered 8, after V lost 5 bases and J lost 6 bases. The CDR3 loop spans 15 amino acids. Germline lookup yields CDR1 MNHEY and CDR2 SVGAGI. The CDR3, as DNA: TGTGCCAGCAGTCTTAGACTAGCGGCTAGCAATGAGCAGTTCTTC. It is translated as CASSLRLAASNEQFF.

In this sample, this clone turned up a few times. The chain combines TRBV5-1 with TRBJ2-3, with 11 bases that match TRBD2. The CDR3 is 17 residues long. Per the germline V gene, CDR1 is SGHRS and CDR2 is YFSETQ. With 0 bases clipped from V and 0 bases from J, the junction kept 3 bases outside the gene matches. This CDR3 is CASSLVLAGASTDTQYF. DNA for the CDR3: TGCGCCAGCAGCTTGGTACTAGCGGGGGCCAGCACAGATACGCAGTATTTT.

V usage is TRBV18 and J usage is TRBJ1-1; D might be TRBD1 (5 bases). Per germline, CDR1 KGHSH and CDR2 LQKENI. The CDR3 contains 16 residues. The ends were cut back, 2 bases at V and 4 bases at J, with 17 bases in the middle. CDR3 coding DNA: TGTGCCAGCTCACCAGGGAAGGGGAGGTATCTCACTGAAGCTTTCTTT. Translated: CASSPGKGRYLTEAFF.

This sequence joins TRBV7-8 and TRBJ2-2, with 7 bases that match TRBD1. With V trimmed by 6 bases and J by 2 bases, 6 bases remained unmatched. This CDR3 has 15 amino acids. Germline V gene lookup returns CDR1 SGHVS and CDR2 FQNEAQ. Here the CDR3 reads CASRIGTANTGELFF. CDR3 DNA sequence: TGTGCCAGCAGGATCGGGACAGCCAACACCGGGGAGCTGTTTTTT.

This clone was seen more than once but under ten times. The chain uses TRBV12-5 and TRBJ1-6; 7 bases fit TRBD1. CDR1 LGHNT and CDR2 FRNRAP come from the germline V gene. The junction had 6 bases not matched to a gene; V was cut back by 5 bases and J by 11 bases. The CDR3 runs to 13 residues. The CDR3 protein is CASGTGTDTPLHF. Here the CDR3 DNA reads TGTGCTAGTGGTACCGGGACAGACACACCCCTCCACTTT. The variable domain in full, with the rest retrieved from reference TRBV12-5 and TRBJ1-6, is DARVTQTPRHKVTEMGQEVTMRCQPILGHNTVFWYRQTMMQGLELLAYFRNRAPLDDSGMPKDRFSAEMPDATLATLKIQPSEPRDSAVYFCASGTGTDTPLHFGNGTRLTVT.